One sample yielded the 13 T cell receptor beta chains listed below, sequenced in a study of blood T cell repertoires in COVID-19 (TCRdb year 2020). To prepare the library, the immunoSEQ multiplex PCR assay was applied. TCRdb limited this immuneACCESS table to in-frame rearrangements with V and J called. A share of clones is missing; checked studies link under half to unresolved V genes, and the rest is unexplained. This sample is represented by about 250,000 clones; 70% to 90% of them were singletons. 3% of the sample rests with the top ten. What was sequenced was peripheral blood. These receptor sequences come from a man younger than 30 with active or convalescent COVID-19.

The chain combines TRBV13 with TRBJ1-1; no clear D gene. Germline lookup yields CDR1 PRHDT and CDR2 FYEKMQ (reference sequence). The CDR3 extends over 13 amino acids. With 4 bases removed from V and 6 bases from J, the gap between germline ends came to 12 bases. This CDR3 is CASSSLVGAEAFF. The CDR3 nucleotides read TGTGCCAGCAGCTCCCTCGTCGGGGCTGAAGCTTTCTTT.

The V gene is TRBV24-1, the J gene TRBJ1-2; 12 bases line up with TRBD1. V trimming: 9 bases; J trimming: 6 bases; junction bases outside the gene matches: 10. The CDR3 is 15 residues long. Germline V gene sequence: CDR1 KGHDR, CDR2 SFDVKD. The CDR3 is CATQPGQGAFDGYTF. The CDR3 nucleotides are TGTGCCACCCAGCCGGGACAGGGGGCATTTGATGGCTACACCTTC.

The gene calls are TRBV5-4 and TRBJ1-1; 7 bases match TRBD1. This CDR3 has 14 amino acids. The V and J ends lost 4 bases and 1 base, in that order; junction bases with no gene match: 4. Per the germline V gene, CDR1 is SGHNT and CDR2 is YYREEE (reference sequence). The DNA for the CDR3 is TGTGCCAGCAGCCCCTACAGGGGGAACACTGAAGCTTTCTTT. Protein product: CASSPYRGNTEAFF.

The rearrangement uses TRBV30 and TRBJ1-1; 7 bases are shared with TRBD1. V was clipped by 8 bases and J by 0 bases; unmatched bases: 3. This CDR3 is 12 amino acids long. Germline CDR1 reads GTSNPN; CDR2 reads SVGIG (reference sequence). The CDR3 DNA reads TGTGCCGCGGGACAGATGAACACTGAAGCTTTCTTT. Residues: CAAGQMNTEAFF.

This chain uses TRBV27 with TRBJ1-3; D may be TRBD1 (5 bases). The V and J ends lost 0 bases and 2 bases respectively, with 11 bases between them. The V gene's germline CDR1 is MNHEY and CDR2 SMNVEV (reference sequence). This CDR3 spans 16 amino acids. The CDR3 region has the DNA TGTGCCAGCAGTTTATCCCCGGTAGGGGCTGGAAACACCATATATTTT. Translating it yields CASSLSPVGAGNTIYF.

This chain links TRBV5-4 with TRBJ2-5; 8 positions agree with TRBD2. The junction had 4 bases not matched to a gene; V was cut back by 0 bases and J by 3 bases. From germline, CDR1 is SGHNT and CDR2 YYREEE (reference sequence). This CDR3 has 15 amino acids. The CDR3 sequence: CASSLERGKKETQYF. For the CDR3, the DNA is TGTGCCAGCAGCTTGGAGCGGGGGAAAAAAGAGACCCAGTACTTC.

This chain uses TRBV29-1 with TRBJ2-2; D is unresolved. Trimming pared 6 bases from V and 6 bases from J, leaving 5 bases between. The length of the CDR3 is 10 residues. Germline V gives CDR1 SQVTM, CDR2 ANQGSEA. The CDR3 protein is CSVFAGELFF. The CDR3 region has the DNA TGCAGCGTGTTCGCCGGGGAGCTGTTTTTT.

V usage is TRBV7-8 and J usage is TRBJ1-6; the D is unclear. This CDR3 is built from 16 residues. Looked up from germline, CDR1 is SGHVS and CDR2 is FQNEAQ. Trimming cost V 6 bases and J 7 bases, with 19 bases left between them. The CDR3 reads CASSHSGSTENSPLHF. In DNA form, the CDR3 reads TGTGCCAGCAGTCACAGTGGGTCAACAGAGAATTCACCCCTCCACTTT. The variable domain in full, with the rest retrieved from reference TRBV7-8 and TRBJ1-6, is GAGVSQSPRYKVAKRGQDVALRCDPISGHVSLFWYQQALGQGPEFLTYFQNEAQLDKSGLPSDRFFAERPEGSVSTLKIQRTQQEDSAVYLCASSHSGSTENSPLHFGNGTRLTVT.

The V gene is TRBV6-2 or TRBV6-3, the J gene TRBJ2-7; 7 bases map to TRBD1. Germline V lookup: CDR1 MNHEY, CDR2 SVGEGT. With 4 bases clipped from V and 3 bases from J, the junction kept 0 bases outside the gene matches. The CDR3 runs 12 residues. The CDR3 region has the DNA TGTGCCAGCAGTTCAGGGGGCTACGAGCAGTACTTC. This codes for CASSSGGYEQYF.

This clone was observed a handful of times. This CDR3 is also generated by other DNA sequences in the sample. The rearrangement joins TRBV10-1 to TRBJ2-5; 12 bases fit TRBD2. The CDR3 is made up of 16 amino acids. With 0 bases clipped from V and 2 bases from J, the junction kept 1 base outside the gene matches. The V gene's germline CDR1 is WNHNN and CDR2 SYGVQD (reference sequence). The DNA for the CDR3 is TGCGCCAGCAGTGAGTCGACTAGCGGGGGACAAGAGACCCAGTACTTC. Translated, it gives CASSESTSGGQETQYF.

This clone was observed once. V and J are TRBV10-1 and TRBJ1-3; no clear D gene. Trimming took off 6 bases at V and 0 bases at J, with 18 bases between the two ends. The V gene's germline CDR1 is WNHNN and CDR2 SYGVQD (reference sequence). The CDR3 has 17 amino acids. In DNA form, the CDR3 reads TGCGCCAGCAGAACCCGTCGGGAGAATTTCTCTGGAAACACCATATATTTT. Translating it yields CASRTRRENFSGNTIYF.

The chain combines TRBV6-5 with TRBJ1-5; 7 bases are a match to TRBD1. Per germline, CDR1 MNHEY and CDR2 SVGAGI. The CDR3 has 16 residues. V shed 0 bases and J 4 bases; nucleotides not matched to a gene: 6. The DNA of the CDR3 is TGTGCCAGCAGTTACTCTCGGACAGGATTTAATCAGCCCCAGCATTTT. The encoded protein is CASSYSRTGFNQPQHF.

The chain employs TRBV12-3 or TRBV12-4 and TRBJ2-7, with a weak D call TRBD1 (6 bases). Between the trimmed V and J ends, which lost 4 bases and 4 bases, there was a span of 11 bases. This CDR3 has 13 residues. The CDR3 loop reads CASSSNRVYEQYF. CDR3 DNA sequence: TGTGCCAGCAGTTCTAACAGGGTATACGAGCAGTACTTC.